These 29 T cell receptor beta chains were sequenced from one sample in a study of T-cell reconstitution after alpha-beta-depleted transplantation in children. As it was prepared, the TCRbeta library received unique molecular identifiers. TCRdb recomputed calls from the PCR reads with MiXCR, one row per CDR3 protein. The table records under 850,000 distinct CDR3 sequences, over 10% of them present only once. Material: PBMCs, obtained before TCRalphabeta/CD19-depleted stem cell transplant. The receptor source for this set is a girl aged 2 to 10 with congenital amegakaryocytic thrombocytopenia, due to receive a stem cell transplant.

This clonotype occurred many times. The J gene is TRBJ2-2, the V gene TRBV6-6; unclear D gene. The germline V gene has CDR1 MNHNY and CDR2 SVGAGI (reference sequence). The V and J ends lost 7 bases and 4 bases respectively, with 4 bases between them. This CDR3 has 11 amino acids. CDR3 bases: TGTGCCAGCACGACCACCGGGGAGCTGTTTTTT. Amino acid sequence: CASTTTGELFF.

This clonotype has at least ten counts. The chain employs TRBV29-1 and TRBJ2-3; D remains ambiguous. CDR3 length equals 10 residues. Germline V gene sequence: CDR1 SQVTM, CDR2 ANQGSEA. V lost 8 bases and J 5 bases, leaving 8 bases between the germline ends. CDR3 sequence: CSLGLDTQYF. DNA of the CDR3: TGCAGCCTGGGTCTAGATACGCAGTATTTT.

This clonotype was seen at least ten times. The chain couples TRBV10-3 to TRBJ2-1; 11 bases are a match to TRBD2. Germline CDR1 reads ENHRY; CDR2 reads SYGVKD. Trimming took 6 bases from V and 7 from J; bases not matched to a gene: 5. The CDR3 runs 14 residues. CDR3 nucleotide sequence: TGTGCCATCAGAATAGCGGGAGGGCAAAATGAGCAGTTCTTC. As protein: CAIRIAGGQNEQFF.

This clonotype was seen many times. This chain uses TRBV7-8 with TRBJ2-5; D not resolved. This CDR3 contains 11 residues. The V end was cut by 6 bases, the J end by 1 base, with 3 bases between. Germline V gene sequence: CDR1 SGHVS, CDR2 FQNEAQ. The CDR3 sequence is CASRFQETQYF. The CDR3 nucleotides read TGTGCCAGCAGGTTCCAAGAGACCCAGTACTTC.

This clonotype was seen many times. CDR3 nucleotides: TGCAGCGTGGGGTTTAACACCTTC. It encodes CSVGFNTF. The chain combines TRBV29-1 with TRBJ1-2, with D unclear. The CDR3 contains 8 residues. From germline, CDR1 is SQVTM and CDR2 ANQGSEA. Trimming pared 6 bases from V and 12 bases from J, leaving 8 bases between.

V gene TRBV10-3 combines with J gene TRBJ2-7; the match to TRBD1 covers 7 bases. Trimming cost V 8 bases and J 2 bases; bases outside gene matches: 6. CDR3 length: 13 amino acids. Germline values: CDR1 ENHRY, CDR2 SYGVKD. The CDR3 here is CAIGGQAPYEQYF. The CDR3 DNA reads as TGTGCCATCGGCGGACAGGCCCCCTACGAGCAGTACTTC.

The chain recombines TRBV5-1 with TRBJ2-1; weak D call: TRBD2 (6 bases). This CDR3 contains 16 residues. Germline CDR1 and CDR2: SGHRS and YFSETQ. V dropped 0 bases and J dropped 8 bases, with 18 bases sitting between them. CDR3 nucleotide sequence: TGCGCCAGCAGCTTGGTTTTGGCGGGATCTTTCGATGAGCAGTTCTTC. The encoded protein is CASSLVLAGSFDEQFF.

This clonotype was seen repeatedly, ten times or more. V usage is TRBV10-2 and J usage is TRBJ1-2; D is possibly TRBD1 (6 bases). Germline CDR1 and CDR2: WSHSY and SAAADI. The length of the CDR3 is 14 residues. The germline V and J ends were trimmed by 2 bases and 4 bases, with 11 bases remaining between them. CDR3 DNA: TGCGCCAGCAGTGAGAGGGTACAGGGCTATGGCTACACCTTC. This sequence encodes CASSERVQGYGYTF.

This clonotype came up many times. V usage is TRBV7-9 and J usage is TRBJ2-5; D unclear. The CDR3 runs to 13 residues. The V gene's germline CDR1 is SEHNR and CDR2 FQNEAQ (reference sequence). V lost 1 base and J 9 bases, leaving 12 bases between the germline ends. CDR3 sequence (DNA): TGTGCCAGCAGCTTAGGGCTCCTTGGAGCCCAGTACTTC. Translating gives CASSLGLLGAQYF.

This clonotype was detected ten times or more. V and J are TRBV5-1 and TRBJ2-1; tentatively, D is TRBD2 (5 bases). Germline lookup yields CDR1 SGHRS and CDR2 YFSETQ. The V end was cut by 0 bases, the J end by 9 bases, with 16 bases between. CDR3 size: 15 residues. The CDR3 region is CASSLALGSEVEQFF. The CDR3 DNA is TGCGCCAGCAGCTTGGCACTGGGTAGCGAGGTTGAGCAGTTCTTC.

V gene TRBV12-3 or TRBV12-4 combines with J gene TRBJ2-2; D is possibly TRBD2 (8 bases). V was shortened by 7 bases and J by 4 bases, with 28 bases between the two germline ends. CDR3 size: 19 residues. CDR3 nucleotide sequence: TGTGCCAGCACCCTCGGGAGGGGGCCGACGCCCCCATTCACCGGGGAGCTGTTTTTT. Translating it yields CASTLGRGPTPPFTGELFF.

The chain combines TRBV5-1 with TRBJ2-1; no firm D call. Trimming pared 4 bases from V and 0 bases from J, leaving 14 bases between. This CDR3 comprises 16 residues. Germline values: CDR1 SGHRS, CDR2 YFSETQ. The CDR3 DNA reads TGCGCCAGCAGCCCTCACGACCCTTTCTCCTACAATGAGCAGTTCTTC. Its protein is CASSPHDPFSYNEQFF.

This clonotype was detected ten times or more. The chain links TRBV28 to TRBJ2-7; D gene uncertain. V shed 1 base and J shed 2 bases, with 6 bases lying between them. The CDR3 has 13 residues. Germline values: CDR1 MDHEN, CDR2 SYDVKM. This chain's CDR3 is CASSLFGAYEQYF. Written as DNA, the CDR3 is TGTGCCAGCAGTTTATTTGGGGCCTACGAGCAGTACTTC.

This clonotype has a count of ten or more. The rearrangement links TRBV6-5 to TRBJ2-3, with TRBD1 matching over 8 bases. Germline V gives CDR1 MNHEY, CDR2 SVGAGI. The CDR3 is 16 residues long. J lost 6 bases, V lost 0 bases, and 8 bases had no gene match. The DNA for the CDR3 is TGTGCCAGCAGTTACTCGTCAGGGGGCGATTTCGATACGCAGTATTTT. This translates into CASSYSSGGDFDTQYF.

This clonotype was picked up a small number of times. This chain links TRBV29-1 with TRBJ2-1; D is unresolved. CDR3 length: 11 amino acids. The germline CDR1 and CDR2 sequences are SQVTM and ANQGSEA. With 4 bases removed from V and 10 bases from J, the gap between germline ends came to 11 bases. DNA of the CDR3: TGCAGCGTTGCAGTAGCCGAGGAGCAGTTCTTC. This encodes CSVAVAEEQFF.

The chain links TRBV12-3 or TRBV12-4 to TRBJ2-1; D is possibly TRBD2 (6 bases). The CDR3 contains 13 residues. Trimming took off 7 bases at V and 9 bases at J, with 16 bases between the two ends. The CDR3 loop reads CASMWTTDGEQFF. Written as DNA, the CDR3 is TGTGCCAGCATGTGGACTACCGACGGTGAGCAGTTCTTC.

This clonotype was observed a single time. V and J are TRBV10-3 and TRBJ1-4, with D perhaps matching TRBD1 (5 bases). Germline values: CDR1 ENHRY, CDR2 SYGVKD. The CDR3 contains 15 residues. Trimming removed 0 bases at V and 6 bases at J, with 11 bases between. The CDR3 nucleotides read TGTGCCATCAGTGAGTCCGGGACGTCTTATGAAAAACTGTTTTTT. It encodes CAISESGTSYEKLFF.

The table lists this clonotype with many counts. The chain combines TRBV5-1 with TRBJ2-7, with 7 bases aligning to TRBD2. This CDR3 region has 15 residues. Germline CDR1 SGHRS, CDR2 YFSETQ. The V and J ends lost 1 base and 0 bases, in that order; junction bases with no gene match: 4. Written as DNA, the CDR3 is TGCGCCAGCAGCTTGCAGCGGGGCTACTCCTACGAGCAGTACTTC. Amino acids: CASSLQRGYSYEQYF. Full variable domain (outside the CDR3, taken from reference TRBV5-1 and TRBJ2-7): KAGVTQTPRYLIKTRGQQVTLSCSPISGHRSVSWYQQTPGQGLQFLFEYFSETQRNKGNFPGRFSGRQFSNSRSEMNVSTLELGDSALYLCASSLQRGYSYEQYFGPGTRLTVT.

This clonotype showed up many times. This sequence joins TRBV5-1 and TRBJ1-1; 9 nucleotides align to TRBD1. The CDR3 has 17 amino acids. J was trimmed by 4 bases and V by 0 bases; bases with no gene match: 10. CDR1 SGHRS and CDR2 YFSETQ come from the germline V gene. The CDR3 DNA sequence: TGCGCCAGCAGCTTGGCTAAATCTGGGACAGGGATCACTGAAGCTTTCTTT. This gives the protein CASSLAKSGTGITEAFF.

This rearrangement joins TRBV12-3 or TRBV12-4 to TRBJ2-1; D is unclear. V was shortened by 7 bases and J by 5 bases, with 6 bases between the two germline ends. CDR3 length: 11 residues. The CDR3 loop reads CASTSDNEQFF. CDR3 nucleotide sequence: TGTGCCAGCACCTCAGACAATGAGCAGTTCTTC.

This clonotype was seen a few times. The chain couples TRBV19 to TRBJ2-7; D is possibly TRBD1 or TRBD2 (6 bases each). This CDR3 contains 13 residues. V was shortened by 6 bases and J by 2 bases, with 11 bases between the two germline ends. The germline CDR1 and CDR2 sequences are LNHDA and SQIVND (reference sequence). The CDR3 region has the DNA TGTGCCAGTAGCGGGGGACAAACCTACGAGCAGTACTTC. Its protein is CASSGGQTYEQYF.

The chain has TRBV5-1 and TRBJ1-2; D is unresolved. The CDR3 length is 15 residues. V was clipped by 1 base and J by 4 bases, with 14 bases between them. Per germline, CDR1 SGHRS and CDR2 YFSETQ. The CDR3 bases are TGCGCCAGCAGCTTGTCTGGGCCCGGTGGCTATGGCTACACCTTC. Protein: CASSLSGPGGYGYTF.

This clonotype was seen a handful of times. This chain joins TRBV20-1 and TRBJ2-2; D call uncertain. Trimming stripped 6 bases from V and 1 base from J, with 12 bases between. This CDR3 has 14 amino acids. CDR1 is DFQATT, CDR2 SNEGSKA, per germline (reference sequence). CDR3 DNA: TGCAGTGCCCTAAACACTGAGAACACCGGGGAGCTGTTTTTT. Protein sequence: CSALNTENTGELFF.

Many counts were recorded for this clonotype. The chain uses TRBV3-1 and TRBJ1-2, with 7 bases identical to TRBD1. V shed 0 bases, J shed 4 bases, and the junction held 5 bases outside the gene matches. Germline CDR1 and CDR2: LGHDT and YNNKEL (reference sequence). This CDR3 spans 15 amino acids. Here the CDR3 DNA reads TGTGCCAGCAGCCAAGATGCCAGGGGGTTCTATGGCTACACCTTC. Encoded protein: CASSQDARGFYGYTF.

The table lists this clonotype with many counts. This sequence joins TRBV20-1 and TRBJ2-3; D is ambiguous. The germline CDR1 and CDR2 sequences are DFQATT and SNEGSKA (reference sequence). V was pared by 3 bases and J by 8 bases, with 12 bases between. The CDR3 contains 12 residues. As DNA, the CDR3 is TGCAGTGCTAGTAGACGGGTTGCTACGCAGTATTTT. Amino acid sequence: CSASRRVATQYF.

This clonotype showed up many times. The chain has TRBV6-5 and TRBJ2-7; D unclear. Trimming took off 0 bases at V and 7 bases at J, with 16 bases between the two ends. Per the germline V gene, CDR1 is MNHEY and CDR2 is SVGAGI. The CDR3 covers 15 residues. The CDR3 DNA reads TGTGCCAGCAGTTACTCTGGGTCCAGCCTGAGGGAGCAGTACTTC. Translating it yields CASSYSGSSLREQYF.

The chain employs TRBV30 and TRBJ1-1, with no clear D. The CDR3 loop spans 12 amino acids. V was shortened by 4 bases and J by 3 bases, with 9 bases between the two germline ends. CDR1 GTSNPN and CDR2 SVGIG come from the germline V gene (reference sequence). In DNA form, the CDR3 reads TGTGCCTGGAAAAGTTCTTACACTGAAGCTTTCTTT. Translating gives CAWKSSYTEAFF.

A few counts support this clonotype. The V and J genes are TRBV5-1 and TRBJ2-7; D may be TRBD2 (6 bases). V dropped 2 bases and J dropped 6 bases, with 18 bases sitting between them. Germline V gene data show CDR1 as SGHRS and CDR2 as YFSETQ. This CDR3 comprises 15 residues. The CDR3 sequence: CASSFSPSSVSEQYF. CDR3 coding DNA: TGCGCCAGCAGCTTCAGTCCTTCTAGCGTCTCCGAGCAGTACTTC.

The gene calls are TRBV20-1 and TRBJ2-1; the D call may be TRBD1 or TRBD2 (5 bases each). The CDR3 is 12 amino acids. CDR1 is DFQATT, CDR2 SNEGSKA, per germline (reference sequence). V was trimmed by 0 bases and J by 6 bases, leaving 6 bases between them. CDR3 coding DNA: TGCAGTGCTAGAGACGGGACCAATGAGCAGTTCTTC. Its translation: CSARDGTNEQFF.